What follows is one TCR beta chain and its context. There are a few counts of this clonotype. Its specific antigen is unknown. There are no base qualities to consult, and no much larger clone falls within one base. The sample originates from a study of T-cell memory formation after mild COVID-19 (dated by TCRdb to 2020 to 2022). Looking at the study overall: TCR sequence clusters from the two donors were largely donor specific. T-cell clones expanding and contracting after mild COVID-19 in two donors were tracked by longitudinal TCRalpha and TCRbeta repertoire sequencing. Two young, previously healthy adult volunteers made up the cohort, one male and one female.

TCRdb shows the sequencer as Illumina NovaSeq 6000. Using 5'RACE with constant-segment primers, TCRalpha and TCRbeta cDNA libraries were constructed, with sample barcodes and unique molecular identifiers added in the process. Trizol reagent was used to extract RNA from every sample. Amplification of the libraries took two PCR steps, and the second step added a second sample barcode plus Illumina TruSeq adapters. Sequencing of the libraries was done on an Illumina NovaSeq, producing 2 x 150 bp paired-end reads. Per the authors' processing: Demultiplexing of reads and collapsing into UMI-guided consensus sequences were performed with migec v1.2.7. Using mixcr v2.1.11, UMI consensuses were aligned to TRA and TRB V and J templates and then assembled into clonotypes. A clonotype was counted as expanded or contracted only when both edgeR and NoisET called the clonotype significant, with the noise models trained on biological replicates. edgeR calls used a false discovery rate-adjusted p below 0.01 and a log2 fold-change threshold of 1. As an exploratory analysis of dynamics, max-normalized trajectories of the 1000 most abundant clonotypes were examined with PCA combined with hierarchical clustering. Separately sequenced CD4+ and CD8+ repertoires were used to assign the CD4 or CD8 phenotype of responding clones. TCRdb reworked the public reads: Q25 trimming with fastp, MiXCR clone assembly, productive beta chains retained. Each CDR3 protein appears once, grouped with its most common genes and DNA. The V and J calls were determined by TCRdb, not by the authors. In all, the sample holds 85,000 to 120,000 distinct CDR3 sequences, and under 15% of those were seen once. The ten largest clones add up to under 30% of the sample.

Study-wide conclusions, independent of this receptor: The study covered only two mild cases, and larger cohorts including severe cases with pre-infection samples were considered necessary. SARS-CoV-2 specificity was not confirmed for the second-wave clones peaking on day 37. Some responding clones were found in pre-infection memory, which suggests that pre-existing cross-reactive memory T cells took part in the SARS-CoV-2 response. Clones that contracted from day 15 to 85 showed balanced CD4/CD8 phenotypes, whereas a second wave of clones that expanded from day 15 to 37 leaned towards CD4+. Contracting CD4+ clones appeared mostly in the CM and EM memory subsets, whereas CD8+ clones were enriched in EMRA.

The CDR3 starts with the cysteine, ends with the phenylalanine, and has 18 residues. The only DNA kept is the CDR3, 54 bases in frame from the first base. CDR1 and CDR2 (MGHRA, YSYEKL) derive from the germline V gene. Relative to germline, V is missing 2 bases and J is missing 6 bases, with 12 bases of the junction outside any gene match. PBMCs were isolated by Ficoll-Paque density gradient centrifugation. This TCR was recovered from an adult woman who had mild COVID-19 (a few samples of this study predate the infection). The sample titles of this study are shuffled in the database, so cell type and time point are left out; the donor was told from shared clones. Sequencing was performed on PBMCs or a T cell subset sorted from them (not recorded which). Recombination connected TRBV4-1 to TRBJ2-5; the central 13 bases match TRBD2. CDR3 reads: CASSQLLSGLAGMKTQYF. In nucleotide form, the sequence is TGCGCCAGCAGCCAACTGCTCTCGGGACTAGCGGGGATGAAGACCCAGTACTTC.